The TCR beta chain under discussion was sequenced for a study of T cell responses to AZD1222 COVID-19 vaccine (dated by TCRdb to about 2021). Turning to the overall study: TCR sequencing covered some 250 trial participants: nearly 210 given two doses of AZD1222 and around 25 given two doses of MenACWY control vaccine. Trial participants were enrolled by age into subgroups of 18-55, 56-69 and 70-plus years, and roughly 150, 30 and 60 TCR-sequenced participants, respectively, were included in these subgroups. Points the paper makes about the study in general: The 56-69-year group was small, and its depth increase did not reach significance, likely because of low power. Because no samples from the day 14 peak response were available, repertoires could be characterized only after the peak T cell response. Vaccine-associated CD4 TCRs spanned the whole spike protein, with dominant responses in regions 160-218 and 743-854. Conclusions about previously exposed vaccinees are limited because only five to seven AZD1222 recipients were SARS-CoV-2 seropositive at baseline. Spike-specific TCR breadth and depth rose significantly after two AZD1222 doses compared with day 0 and with MenACWY recipients. Reportedly, almost half of the unique spike-specific TCRs recognized epitopes lying outside the regions that are mutated in the B.1.351 and B.1.1.7 variants. Most participants were white British and females outnumbered males, and the authors suggested that clonal diversity may have been underestimated.

Compared with germline, V lacks 4 bases and J lacks 8 bases; bases without a gene match: 7. Including the terminal cysteine and phenylalanine, the CDR3 comprises 13 residues. The DNA shown is the 39-base CDR3, in frame from base 1. As encoded in the germline V gene, CDR1 is SGHTA while CDR2 is FQGTGA. The time point label corresponds to: about 28 days (+/-7) after the second vaccine dose. Because spike-specific TCR depth and breadth did not differ between the two schedules, AZD1222 recipients who got a second dose at roughly 4 weeks were pooled with those who got a second dose at roughly 12 weeks. Vaccinee samples were obtained from the UK trials COV001 and COV002, which included a single-blind randomized controlled phase 2/3 trial of AZD1222 (ChAdOx1 nCoV-19) in healthy adults. Trial participant PBMC samples were collected at day 0 and day 28 after the second dose for TCRbeta chain sequencing. The CDR3 regions of human TCRbeta chains were analyzed by immunosequencing. In the paper's pipeline: TCRs in the repertoires were matched against a reference library of SARS-CoV-2-specific TCRs that had been generated with the MIRA antigen-specificity platform. Breadth meant the fraction of unique TCRs that were SARS-CoV-2-associated, whereas depth meant the fraction of total T cells that were SARS-CoV-2-associated. Each spike-specific TCR was assigned to its reactive spike region and to a CD4 or CD8 class using the MIRA data. Log10-transformed breadth and depth values were compared by one-way ANOVA with Sidak's multiple comparisons tests. In its TCRdb copy, this immuneACCESS table keeps in-frame sequences only and misses some clones. Where compared with another copy, unresolved V genes explain less than half of these, and the others have no known cause. That table is the source of V, J and clone size, and D and trimming were worked out from the DNA. The sample profile shows 200,000 or so clones; approximately 93% of them were found once. About 1% of the sample lies in the top ten.

A remark on this clone: What this receptor recognizes is not known. No qualities accompany the bases; no much larger clone lies one base away.

The V and J segments used are TRBV7-3 and TRBJ1-2, and 7 junction bases match TRBD1. This receptor was identified in an adult who received the AZD1222 COVID-19 vaccine. Specimen: peripheral blood, collected 28 days after the second AZD1222 dose. The sequenced DNA: TGTGCCAGCAGCTCAAGACAGGGCGGCGGCTACACCTTC. The resulting protein is CASSSRQGGGYTF.